The present T cell receptor beta chain was sequenced within a study of blood T cell repertoires in COVID-19. Study in general: Sources were T cells, B-cell-depleted T cells, or PBMCs; the material itself was cDNA or gDNA.

Measured with immunoSEQ multiplex PCR; TCRdb has only the in-frame clones, and not every one. This sample has about 41,000 clones, with more than 70% found just once. Trimming took 1 base from V and 4 from J, leaving 17 bases between them. CDR1 is GTSNPN and CDR2 is SVGIG in the germline V gene (reference sequence). The CDR3 extends over 15 amino acids. The sequencing sample was made of peripheral blood. J is TRBJ2-7 and V is TRBV30; the D gene is possibly TRBD2 (6 bases). This receptor was identified in a human donor in a cohort sampled during active COVID-19. The CDR3 protein is CAWSGTGLQGYEQYF. The DNA of the CDR3 is TGTGCCTGGAGTGGAACGGGACTCCAGGGATACGAGCAGTACTTC.